Listed below are T cell receptor beta chains from one sample, sequenced in a study of cytomegalovirus exposure and HLA in healthy donors. Sequenced by immunoSEQ multiplex PCR; TCRdb stores in-frame clones only, minus some. The data hold fewer than 200,000 clones, with about four fifths observed a single time. The sample was PBMCs. The receptors derive from a woman in her 50s in good health and CMV-seronegative. The CDR3 runs from the conserved cysteine through the conserved F or W. The D gene is left open where the match is weak. Some rows have no size entry. The others give once, few or many, or a class for an expanded clone.

v_gene	abundance	d_gene	j_gene	CDR3nt	CDR3aa
TRBV6-5	-	TRBD1	TRBJ1-3	TGTGCCAGCAGCCCCAGGGGGAGCTCTGGAAACACCATATATTTT	CASSPRGSSGNTIYF
TRBV9	-	TRBD2	TRBJ2-1	TGTGCCAGCAGCCCAACTAGCGCCTCCTACAATGAGCAGTTCTTC	CASSPTSASYNEQFF
TRBV28	-	TRBD1	TRBJ2-2	TGTGCCAGCAGCGGACAGGGAGACACCGGGGAGCTGTTTTTT	CASSGQGDTGELFF
TRBV15	-	TRBD2	TRBJ2-4	TGTGCCACCAGCAGTCATTCGGGGGGGAACATTCAGTACTTC	CATSSHSGGNIQYF
TRBV28	few	TRBD1	TRBJ1-5	TGTGCCAGCAGTTTATTCTGGACAGGGACGGAAACTCAGCCCCAGCATTTT	CASSLFWTGTETQPQHF
TRBV5-4	-	-	TRBJ2-2	TGTGCCAGCAGCCCCATACAGGGATTGTGGACCGGGGAGCTGTTTTTT	CASSPIQGLWTGELFF
TRBV5-1	-	TRBD1	TRBJ2-2	TGCGCCAGCAGAATGGACAGGGCCGGCACCGGGGAGCTGTTTTTT	CASRMDRAGTGELFF
TRBV7-8	-	-	TRBJ2-6	TGTGCCAGCAGCTTAAGGCGCACAGGATCTGGGGCCAACGTCCTGACTTTC	CASSLRRTGSGANVLTF
TRBV19	-	TRBD1	TRBJ1-1	TGTGCCACATATACAGGGGCCGCAACTGAAGCTTTCTTT	CATYTGAATEAFF
TRBV5-1	-	-	TRBJ1-1	TGCGCCAGCAGGTCCCCAGGGGAAACTGAAGCTTTCTTT	CASRSPGETEAFF
TRBV9	-	TRBD1	TRBJ1-5	TGTGCCAGCAGCGTAGTGGGACAGGGAAATCAGCCCCAGCATTTT	CASSVVGQGNQPQHF
TRBV18	once	-	TRBJ2-2	TGTGCCAGCTCACCGAATCTAGCAGAGAACACCGGGGAGCTGTTTTTT	CASSPNLAENTGELFF
TRBV5-6	few	TRBD1	TRBJ2-7	TGTGCCAGCAGCCTTACAGGACAGGGAAACGAGCAGTACTTC	CASSLTGQGNEQYF
TRBV11-2	-	-	TRBJ2-4	TGTGCCAGCACCAGAAACAGTGGAAACAGTCAGTACTTC	CASTRNSGNSQYF
TRBV29-1	-	-	TRBJ2-7	TGCAGCTTCCCCGAGGCAGGGATTCCCTACGAGCAGTACTTC	CSFPEAGIPYEQYF
TRBV5-6	few	TRBD1	TRBJ2-7	TGTGCCAGCAGCTTGGCCGTAGGACAGGGGGCATATGAGCAGTACTTC	CASSLAVGQGAYEQYF
TRBV5-4	-	-	TRBJ2-3	TGTGCCAGCAGCTGGGGCGTACCCACAGATACGCAGTATTTT	CASSWGVPTDTQYF
TRBV20-1	-	-	TRBJ1-2	TGCAGTGCTAGAACCGGGGGTGGGTTTGACTTC	CSARTGGGFDF
TRBV30	-	TRBD1	TRBJ2-7	TGTGCCTGGAGTTGGGACAGGGCCTACGAGCAGTACTTC	CAWSWDRAYEQYF
TRBV6-5	-	TRBD1	TRBJ2-7	TGTGCCAGCAGTCGACAGGGCTACGAGCAGTACTTC	CASSRQGYEQYF
TRBV7-6	few	-	TRBJ2-5	TGTGCCAGCAGCGAGGGACAGGGAAAAGCGGGAGGGCGAAAGTACTTC	CASSEGQGKAGGRKYF
TRBV10-3	-	TRBD2	TRBJ2-1	TGTGCCATCAGTGGCCAGCGGGGGCAGCTTTCTGAGCAGTTCTTC	CAISGQRGQLSEQFF
TRBV2	-	-	TRBJ2-5	TGTGCCAGCAGTGTGCAGGGATCCCAAGAGACCCAGTACTTC	CASSVQGSQETQYF
TRBV7-2	-	TRBD2	TRBJ2-7	TGTGCCAGCAGCCTCGGACTAGCGGGGAACTACGAGCAGTACTTC	CASSLGLAGNYEQYF
TRBV2	once	TRBD2	TRBJ2-1	TGTGCCAGCAGTCGGACTAGCCGGGAGAACAATGAGCAGTTCTTC	CASSRTSRENNEQFF
TRBV19	few	TRBD2	TRBJ2-5	TGTGCCAGTAGCATAAAAAGCGGGGGGCGGGAGACCCAGTACTTC	CASSIKSGGRETQYF
TRBV27	-	TRBD2	TRBJ2-7	TGTGCCAGCAGTTTTAGCGGGGGCGGATCCTACGAGCAGTACTTC	CASSFSGGGSYEQYF
TRBV29-1	-	TRBD1	TRBJ1-4	TGCAGCGTCCCTTTTGGGACAGGCGAGGAAAAACTGTTTTTT	CSVPFGTGEEKLFF
TRBV30	-	-	TRBJ1-1	TGTGCCTGGAGTGTAAGGGGGACTGAAGCTTTCTTT	CAWSVRGTEAFF
TRBV25-1	-	TRBD1	TRBJ1-4	TGTGCCAGCAGTGATTGGACAGGGTTTGAAAAACTGTTTTTT	CASSDWTGFEKLFF
TRBV4-1	-	-	TRBJ1-1	TGCGCCAGCAGCGGGGGGTTGAGGAGGCCGAACACTGAAGCTTTCTTT	CASSGGLRRPNTEAFF
TRBV5-1	-	TRBD1	TRBJ2-1	TGCGCCAGCAGCTTGGCACAGGGGGCTCGGGATGAGCAGTTCTTC	CASSLAQGARDEQFF
TRBV6-1	-	-	TRBJ1-2	TGTGCCAGCAGTGAAGGGGACATCTATGGCTACACCTTC	CASSEGDIYGYTF
TRBV7-9	-	TRBD1	TRBJ1-1	TGTGCCAGCAGCTTCACAACAGGGGTGTCTGAAGCTTTCTTT	CASSFTTGVSEAFF
TRBV12-5	-	TRBD2	TRBJ2-1	TGTGCTAGTGGTTTGGGTTTTGTGGCGGGGGGCCATGTTAATGAGCAGTTCTTC	CASGLGFVAGGHVNEQFF
TRBV10-2	-	-	TRBJ2-2	TGCGCCAGCAGTCCCCAGGGGCCTGGAAACACCGGGGAGCTGTTTTTT	CASSPQGPGNTGELFF
TRBV29-1	-	TRBD2	TRBJ2-1	TGCAGCGTTGAAGGCGGCGGGAGGGCCGGGTCCTACAATGAGCAGTTCTTC	CSVEGGGRAGSYNEQFF
TRBV29-1	-	-	TRBJ1-3	TGCAGCGTTGAAGGACAGGCTGGAAACACCATATATTTT	CSVEGQAGNTIYF
TRBV11-2	-	TRBD1	TRBJ2-2	TGTGCCAGCAGCTTAGACACAGGGGGGACCGGGGAGCTGTTTTTT	CASSLDTGGTGELFF
TRBV5-6	-	-	TRBJ2-7	TGTGCCAGCAGTTCAAAAGCGGTCTACGAGCAGTACTTC	CASSSKAVYEQYF
TRBV30	-	TRBD1	TRBJ2-6	TGTGCCTGGAGTAGGAGTACTTCCGGGACAGGGGGCTCTGGGGCCAACGTCCTGACTTTC	CAWSRSTSGTGGSGANVLTF
TRBV28	-	TRBD1	TRBJ2-7	TGTGCCAGCAGTCTTATCCTTGGACAGGGGATAGACTACGAGCAGTACTTC	CASSLILGQGIDYEQYF
TRBV9	-	TRBD2	TRBJ2-7	TGTGCCAGCAGCGTAGGGGGGACTAGCGACTACGAGCAGTACTTC	CASSVGGTSDYEQYF
TRBV6-5	-	TRBD1	TRBJ1-6	TGTGCCAGCAGTTACTCAGGGGGCGATAATTCACCCCTCCACTTT	CASSYSGGDNSPLHF
TRBV28	-	TRBD2	TRBJ2-7	TGTGCCAGCAGTCTTTCCCGGGGAGCGGGAGTGCGCGAGCAGTACTTC	CASSLSRGAGVREQYF
TRBV29-1	few	TRBD2	TRBJ2-3	TGCAGCGTTAACTCTCTCGGGACTAGCGGGATTGCGGCAGATACGCAGTATTTT	CSVNSLGTSGIAADTQYF
TRBV9	-	TRBD1	TRBJ2-1	TGTGCCAGCACAACAGACAGGGATAATGAGCAGTTCTTC	CASTTDRDNEQFF
TRBV9	-	TRBD2	TRBJ2-3	TGTGCCAGCAGCCCAAGCGGGAGATTTACAGATACGCAGTATTTT	CASSPSGRFTDTQYF
TRBV5-1	-	TRBD1	TRBJ2-7	TGCGCCAGCAGCGGGGACAGCTCCTACGAGCAGTACTTC	CASSGDSSYEQYF
TRBV11-2	-	-	TRBJ1-5	TGTGCCAGCAGCTTACCCGGACAGAATCAGCCCCAGCATTTT	CASSLPGQNQPQHF
TRBV9	-	-	TRBJ1-2	TGTGCCAGCTCGCTCACAGGAACCTATGGCTACACCTTC	CASSLTGTYGYTF
TRBV2	-	TRBD1	TRBJ2-7	TGTGCCAGCAGTGAGGGGACAGGGCCTGCCTACGAGCAGTACTTC	CASSEGTGPAYEQYF
TRBV4-1	-	TRBD1	TRBJ2-5	TGCGCCAGCAGCCAAGATATGACAGGGACCGGGACCCAGTACTTC	CASSQDMTGTGTQYF
TRBV27	-	TRBD2	TRBJ2-7	TGTGCCAGCAGTTTTAGCGGGGGCGGATCCTACGAGCAGTACTTC	CASSFSGGGSYEQYF
TRBV27	-	TRBD2	TRBJ2-5	TGTGCCAGCAGTGAAAACGTAGCGGGGTACGGAGAGACCCAGTACTTC	CASSENVAGYGETQYF
TRBV18	-	-	TRBJ2-5	TGTGCCAGCTCACCCGGATCTGGGAGAGAGACCCAGTACTTC	CASSPGSGRETQYF
TRBV30	-	-	TRBJ1-3	TGTGCCTGGCAAAGTGGCGGGGTTATAGGAAACACCATATATTTT	CAWQSGGVIGNTIYF
TRBV4-1	-	-	TRBJ1-3	TGCGCCAGCAGCCAAGGAGGAGGGTCCTCTGGAAACACCATATATTTT	CASSQGGGSSGNTIYF
TRBV10-3	-	TRBD2	TRBJ2-1	TGTGCCATCAGTGAGTTGACTAGCGGGGGGGCTTTGTTTAATGAGCAGTTCTTC	CAISELTSGGALFNEQFF